This TCR beta chain was obtained from a study of early T cells in non-severe SARS-CoV-2 infection (TCRdb year 2021). Concerning the study at large: Because TCR sequencing was done on bulk RNA from unsorted whole blood, the alpha and beta chains could not be paired.

This clonotype has at least ten counts. Its antigen target is currently unknown. The record has no base qualities; no much larger clone is one base away. Study-level results and caveats: VDJdb matching was skewed toward anti-spike CD8 responses and likely underestimated virus-specific expansions, missing private and CD4 specificities.

Libraries were constructed by 5' RACE. The sample was run on a NextSeq 500. The TCR library protocol attached unique molecular identifiers to individual cDNA molecules to correct for sequencing error and PCR bias. Both TCR alpha and beta chains were sequenced, and tight co-correlation was observed between alpha and beta sequence abundances in each sample. The study's processing was this. Decombinator V4 was used to perform V gene, J gene and CDR3 annotation of TCR sequences. TCRs were defined as expanded if a significant change between any two time points was detected under a Poisson model with p below 0.0001. Abundances of TCRs were expressed as counts per million after normalisation to the total number of TCRs sequenced in each sample. MAIT TCRs were defined by TRAV1-2 paired with TRAJ12, TRAJ20 or TRAJ33, and iNKT TCRs by TRAV10 paired with TRAJ18. A search of VDJdb, accessed on 1 November 2021, was run for TCRs annotated to CMV, EBV and SARS-CoV-2, with TCRs annotated for multiple antigens excluded. The raw public data were reprocessed by TCRdb itself: fastp quality trimming at Q25, MiXCR clonotype calling, in-frame beta chains only. Every CDR3 protein is listed once, alongside the most common genes and DNA of its rows. The V and J calls and clone size come from TCRdb's table, not from the authors' own analysis. This sample gives more than 75,000 distinct CDR3 sequences in total; approximately 13% of them show up just once. Around 6% of the sample comes from the top ten.

A case-control design nested within a healthcare worker cohort in London, UK, was used, with weekly nasopharyngeal swab PCR tests and blood sampling performed. Between 23 and 31 March 2020, the week of the UK lockdown, healthcare workers were enrolled and then followed up weekly for as long as 16 weeks. From V the trimming removes 6 bases and from J it removes 7 bases, while the gene matches leave 9 bases of the junction unaccounted for. The germline V gene (reference sequence) provides CDR1 DFQATT and CDR2 SNEGSKA. Inclusive of the bounding cysteine and phenylalanine, the CDR3 is 14 residues long. Only the CDR3 region is kept as DNA, spanning 42 bases read in frame from base 1.

Sequenced sample: whole blood. The TCR was taken from an adult who was a healthcare worker with PCR-confirmed SARS-CoV-2 infection or an uninfected control (not recorded which). The rearranged chain carries TRBV20-1 and TRBJ2-7; 13 middle bases align to TRBD2. The CDR3: CSAWGTSGNKEQYF. The nucleotide sequence is TGCAGTGCCTGGGGGACTAGCGGGAATAAGGAGCAGTACTTC.